This T cell receptor (beta chain) was recorded in a study of monozygotic twins with inflammatory bowel disease. The quantity of total RNA per TCR library was about 3.5 ug. Addition of UMIs with a 6-nucleotide sample barcode was achieved by template switching. TCRdb reworked the 5' RACE reads into one entry per CDR3 protein, no DNA. This repertoire comprises 400,000 to 500,000 distinct CDR3 sequences; its ten largest clones make up under 3%. Germline V gene lookup returns CDR1 KGHDR and CDR2 SFDVKD. This CDR3 region has 16 residues. The specimen sequenced was blood. The source is a human donor with ulcerative colitis or Crohn's disease, or a healthy co-twin of an affected twin (not recorded which). V usage is TRBV24-1 and J usage is TRBJ2-4; TCRdb outputs TRBD1, but without DNA this stays unchecked. The CDR3 loop reads CATSGSGEGTKNIQYF.